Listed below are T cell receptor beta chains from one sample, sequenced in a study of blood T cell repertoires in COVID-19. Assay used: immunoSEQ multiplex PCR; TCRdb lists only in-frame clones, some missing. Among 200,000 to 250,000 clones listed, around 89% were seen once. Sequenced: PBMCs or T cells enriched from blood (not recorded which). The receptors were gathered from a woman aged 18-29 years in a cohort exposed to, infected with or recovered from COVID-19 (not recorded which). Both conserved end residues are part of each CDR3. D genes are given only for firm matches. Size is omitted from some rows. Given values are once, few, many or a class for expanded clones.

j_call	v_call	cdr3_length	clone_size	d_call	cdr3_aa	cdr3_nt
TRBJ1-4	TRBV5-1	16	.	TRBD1	CASSLPGQGLGEKLFF	TGCGCCAGCAGCTTACCGGGACAGGGCCTTGGTGAAAAACTGTTTTTT
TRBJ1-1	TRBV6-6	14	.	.	CASSKQGTNTEAFF	TGTGCCAGCAGCAAACAGGGAACGAACACTGAAGCTTTCTTT
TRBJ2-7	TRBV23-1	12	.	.	CASSQSGYEQYF	TGCGCCAGCAGTCAATCCGGCTACGAGCAGTACTTC
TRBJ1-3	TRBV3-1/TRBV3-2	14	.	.	CASSLMSPGNTIYF	TGTGCCAGCAGCCTCATGTCCCCTGGAAACACCATATATTTT
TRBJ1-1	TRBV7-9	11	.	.	CASSLAPEAFF	TGTGCCAGCAGCTTAGCCCCGGAAGCTTTCTTT
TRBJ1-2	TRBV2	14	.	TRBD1	CASSDRRDRYGYTF	TGTGCCAGCAGTGATCGCCGGGACAGATATGGCTACACCTTC
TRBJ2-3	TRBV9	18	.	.	CASSDPPRGITSADTQYF	TGTGCCAGCAGCGACCCCCCCAGGGGCATCACGTCCGCAGATACGCAGTATTTT
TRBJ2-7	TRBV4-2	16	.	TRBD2	CASSQQPGLRSYEQYF	TGTGCCAGCAGCCAACAACCGGGACTAAGGTCCTACGAGCAGTACTTC
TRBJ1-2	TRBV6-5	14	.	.	CASSSGGAHHGYTF	TGTGCCAGCAGTTCGGGGGGGGCGCATCATGGCTACACCTTC
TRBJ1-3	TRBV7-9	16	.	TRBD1	CASSLQGAEAGNTIYF	TGTGCCAGCAGCTTGCAGGGGGCTGAAGCTGGAAACACCATATATTTT
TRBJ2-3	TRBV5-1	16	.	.	CASSFLGDRGTDTQYF	TGCGCCAGCAGCTTTTTAGGGGATCGGGGCACAGATACGCAGTATTTT
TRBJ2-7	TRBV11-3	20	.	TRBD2	CASSPPYLGVAGGSSYEQYF	TGTGCCAGCAGCCCCCCCTACTTGGGGGTAGCGGGAGGGTCCTCCTACGAGCAGTACTTC
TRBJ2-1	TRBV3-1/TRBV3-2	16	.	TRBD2	CASSPGLLAGGSEQFF	TGTGCCAGCAGCCCAGGTCTGCTAGCGGGAGGGAGTGAGCAGTTCTTC
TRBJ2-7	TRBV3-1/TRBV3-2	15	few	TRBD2	CASSQATGGSYEQYF	TGTGCCAGCAGCCAAGCTACGGGGGGCTCCTACGAGCAGTACTTC